The sequence of this T cell receptor (beta chain) was determined in a study of cytomegalovirus exposure and HLA in healthy donors. The study's findings and limits: Reportedly, TCR beta sequences accurately predicted HLA-A and HLA-B alleles in most subjects.

About this clone: The antigen is undetermined.

60 Vbeta and 13 Jbeta primers were used in PCR. Profiling relied on immunoSEQ multiplex PCR, and the TCRdb table lists in-frame clones only, not all of them. The table for this sample gives approximately 130,000 clones. Sequencing was done on a sample of PBMCs. The clonotype originates from a woman aged 55-75 years in good health and CMV-seronegative.

The CDR3 DNA reads as TGTGCTAGTGGTTTGCACGGGACAGGGGGCCGAGGAGCTGGAAACACCATATATTTT. Its translation is CASGLHGTGGRGAGNTIYF. The rearrangement links TRBV12-5 to TRBJ1-3; 12 nucleotides agree with TRBD1. This CDR3 comprises 19 residues. Germline trimming cut 2 bases from V and 2 bases from J; bases unmatched to any gene: 10. CDR1 is LGHNT, CDR2 FRNRAP, per germline.